These T cell receptor beta chains were read from a single sample in a study of T cells after posttransplantation cyclophosphamide. TCRdb's table, derived via immunoSEQ multiplex PCR, lists solely in-frame clones and lacks some. The table records 28,000 or so clones, 86% of them present only once. Sample: PBMCs. The receptors were sampled from a man aged 50 to 60. Each CDR3 is given with its conserved first and last residue.

j_call v_call cdr3_aa
TRBJ2-7 TRBV28 CASSSLAGRGPSYEQYF
TRBJ2-7 TRBV19 CASSIGSGRSYEQYF
TRBJ2-4 TRBV11-3 CASSLPPPSSINF
TRBJ2-1 TRBV7-2 CASSLSGAGGYNEQFF
TRBJ1-1 TRBV4-3 CASSQVSAGAAEAFF
TRBJ2-5 TRBV19 CASIGTGLETQYF
TRBJ2-7 TRBV11-3 CASSLVHTGYEQYF
TRBJ1-1 TRBV19 CASSSRPALEAFF
TRBJ2-2 TRBV4-1 CASSQGVYGVRTGELFF
TRBJ1-5 TRBV2 CASRTEGLNQPQHF
TRBJ2-7 TRBV28 CASSLVGRPSSYEQYF
TRBJ2-7 TRBV9 CASSVSSVAGAGYEQYF
TRBJ1-3 TRBV6-6 CASSYAGSSSGNTIYF
TRBJ2-2 TRBV9 CASQDRSYTGELFF
TRBJ2-7 TRBV2 CASSEYVAASSYEQYF
TRBJ2-7 TRBV6-5 CASTRTGGYEQYF
TRBJ2-3 TRBV4-2 CASSRGTSGGDTQYF
TRBJ2-1 TRBV2 CASRAQTTGEQFF
TRBJ2-7 TRBV5-4 CASSPSGGRYEQYF
TRBJ1-5 TRBV4-1 CASSRSTGITKQPQHF
TRBJ2-1 TRBV18 CASSPRGAMSNEQFF
TRBJ2-4 TRBV11-2 CASSKEVAGRAKNIQYF
TRBJ1-1 TRBV10-3 CAIREGRGGNTEAFF
TRBJ1-4 TRBV6-1 CASSDFTGIRNEKLFF
TRBJ2-3 TRBV19 CASTKEGRDTDTQYF
TRBJ2-7 TRBV25-1 CASSAGSGSSLEQYF
TRBJ2-3 TRBV30 CAWSSGKGENTQYF